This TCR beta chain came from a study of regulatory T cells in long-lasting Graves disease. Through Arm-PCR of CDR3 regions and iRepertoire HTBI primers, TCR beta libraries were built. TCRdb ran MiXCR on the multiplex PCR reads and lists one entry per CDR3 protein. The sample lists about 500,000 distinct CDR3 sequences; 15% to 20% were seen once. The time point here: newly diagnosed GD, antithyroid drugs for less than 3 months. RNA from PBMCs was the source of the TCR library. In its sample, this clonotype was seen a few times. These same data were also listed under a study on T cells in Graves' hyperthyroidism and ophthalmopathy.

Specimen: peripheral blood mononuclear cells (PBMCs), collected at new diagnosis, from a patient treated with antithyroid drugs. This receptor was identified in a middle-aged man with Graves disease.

The chain's CDR3 is CASSQEGRANTGELFF. The CDR3 DNA sequence: TGCGCCAGCAGCCAAGAGGGCAGAGCGAACACCGGGGAGCTGTTTTTT. The chain recombines TRBV4-1 with TRBJ2-2, with D unresolved. V was shortened by 0 bases and J by 0 bases, with 8 bases between the two germline ends. The CDR3 is made up of 16 amino acids. Germline loops: CDR1 MGHRA, CDR2 YSYEKL.